The TCR beta chain under discussion was sequenced for a study of control samples from healthy donors and cancer patients (TCRdb year 2020). Library preparation used the immunoSEQ multiplex PCR assay. This immuneACCESS table, as held by TCRdb, lists in-frame sequences with V and J called but not all clones. Of the missing ones, under half trace to an unresolved V gene in checked studies; the others have no known cause. The sample yields about 52,000 clones; over 85% were counted once. The top ten clonotypes cover about 2.4% of the sample. In the case of this clone: No cognate antigen has been identified for it. Per-nucleotide qualities are absent, and no much larger clonotype sits a single base away.

The sample was blood. The TCR sequence derives from a man aged 25-45 years in good health.

The DNA sequence is as follows: TGTGCCAGTAGCCGGACCGCACTTAGCACAGATACGCAGTATTTT. Translated, it reads CASSRTALSTDTQYF. The chain is made from TRBV19 and TRBJ2-3; the D gene is unclear. CDR1 LNHDA and CDR2 SQIVND were looked up in the germline V gene (reference sequence). Between the V and J ends, shortened by 6 bases and 0 bases respectively, the junction contains 13 bases. The CDR3 spans 15 residues, from the cysteine through the phenylalanine. Only the CDR3 region is kept as DNA, spanning 45 bases read in frame from base 1. Supplemented by the reference TRBV19 and TRBJ2-3 proteins around the CDR3, the complete variable domain is DGGITQSPKYLFRKEGQNVTLSCEQNLNHDAMYWYRQDPGQGLRLIYYSQIVNDFQKGDIAEGYSVSREKKESFPLTVTSAQKNPTAFYLCASSRTALSTDTQYFGPGTRLTVL.